This TCR beta chain was observed in a study of cytomegalovirus exposure and HLA in healthy donors. To note about this clone: Its antigen is not identified.

Whole-study findings and limits: Among TCR sequences, most were rare, though some public TCRs appeared in many donors.

The PCR made use of 60 Vbeta and 13 Jbeta primers. Sequencing used immunoSEQ multiplex PCR; TCRdb keeps in-frame clones, though not all of them. The sample records more than 90,000 clones, around 85% being singletons. The specimen sequenced was PBMCs. This TCR came from a man under 40 in good health and CMV-seronegative.

CDR3 sequence reads: CASSLGTLSGGGYTF. CDR3 nucleotide sequence: TGCGCCAGCAGCTTGGGTACATTATCGGGAGGTGGCTACACCTTC. V is TRBV5-1 and J is TRBJ1-2; no firm D call. Germline V CDR1 and CDR2: SGHRS, YFSETQ. The germline V and J ends were trimmed by 0 bases and 7 bases, with 16 bases remaining between them. This CDR3 has 15 residues.